This T cell receptor (beta chain) was captured by sequencing in a study of blood T cell repertoires in COVID-19. As for the study in general: T cells, B-cell-depleted T cells, or PBMCs supplied cDNA or gDNA.

The CDR3 length is 13 residues. CDR1 and CDR2 from the germline V gene are LGHNA and YSLEER. V was clipped by 0 bases and J by 9 bases, with 11 bases between them. Some clones are missing from TCRdb's copy, which holds only in-frame ones; the method was immunoSEQ multiplex PCR. Among tens of thousands of clones listed, approximately 85% were seen once. This clonotype was obtained from a man aged 50-59 years with active COVID-19. This chain joins TRBV4-3 and TRBJ1-1; D not certain. The sample taken for sequencing was peripheral blood. In nucleotides, the CDR3 is TGCGCCAGCAGCCAAGATCAGGCAGCCCAAGCTTTCTTT. It is translated as CASSQDQAAQAFF.